This passage covers 2 T cell receptor beta chains from one sample sequenced in a study of blood T cell repertoires in COVID-19. Produced via immunoSEQ multiplex PCR; TCRdb's table is partial and in-frame only. The sample holds roughly 41,000 clones, 87% seen once. Material: peripheral blood. The receptors were gathered from a human donor in a cohort sampled during active COVID-19.

A single count supports this clone. This rearrangement joins TRBV28 to TRBJ2-2; 11 bases are a match to TRBD2. The V gene's germline CDR1 is MDHEN and CDR2 SYDVKM. This CDR3 has 19 residues. Trimming removed 2 bases from V and 6 bases from J; junction bases left unmatched: 14. The CDR3 spells CASSLELGATSGKAGELFF. The CDR3 coding sequence is TGTGCCAGCAGTTTAGAACTAGGGGCGACTAGCGGGAAGGCCGGGGAGCTGTTTTTT.

The count of this clone is one. The chain carries TRBV10-2 and TRBJ1-6, with D possibly being TRBD1 (6 bases). CDR1 and CDR2 from the germline V gene are WSHSY and SAAADI. V was cut by 4 bases and J by 18 bases, with 19 bases left in between. The CDR3 length is 13 residues. CDR3 loop: CASSGTGPHMHHF. In DNA form, the CDR3 reads TGCGCCAGCAGTGGAACAGGGCCCCATATGCACCACTTT.